This entry lists 18 T cell receptor beta chains sequenced from one sample in a study of CD8 T cells in ankylosing spondylitis. TCRdb used MiXCR to reprocess the 5' RACE reads, holding one entry per CDR3 protein. The sample includes hundreds of thousands of distinct CDR3 sequences, approximately 30% seen only once; the top ten take 3.5% to 4.5%. The source material was blood, either unsorted or a sorted T cell fraction (not recorded which). These receptor sequences come from a male donor with ankylosing spondylitis or in good health (not recorded which).

V gene TRBV7-6 combines with J gene TRBJ2-3, with a possible D match to TRBD2 (6 bases). The CDR3 length is 14 residues. Germline CDR1 reads SGHVS; CDR2 reads FNYEAQ. Trimming removed 5 bases from V and 1 base from J, with 10 bases in between. CDR3 amino acids: CASSRIAGTDTQYF. The CDR3 DNA reads TGTGCCAGCAGCAGGATAGCGGGCACAGATACGCAGTATTTT.

This clonotype has a handful of counts. The rearrangement links TRBV20-1 to TRBJ2-3; 12 bases are shared with TRBD2. The CDR3 sequence is 14 residues long. CDR1 is DFQATT, CDR2 SNEGSKA, per germline (reference sequence). V dropped 7 bases and J dropped 0; count of bases not matched to a gene: 2. CDR3 DNA sequence: TGCAGTGGTACTAGCGGGGGGAGCACAGATACGCAGTATTTT. The encoded protein is CSGTSGGSTDTQYF.

This clonotype was seen a handful of times. The V gene is TRBV20-1, the J gene TRBJ1-1; possibly TRBD1 for D (5 bases). CDR3 length equals 13 residues. The V and J ends lost 0 bases and 8 bases respectively, with 13 bases between them. Per germline, CDR1 DFQATT and CDR2 SNEGSKA (reference sequence). In DNA form, the CDR3 reads TGCAGTGCTAGAGATTATAGGGACGGGGAAGCTTTCTTT. Amino acid sequence: CSARDYRDGEAFF.

A few counts support this clonotype. This chain uses TRBV2 with TRBJ1-6; 9 nucleotides agree with TRBD1. This CDR3 contains 19 residues. V gave up 5 bases and J gave up 2 bases; unmatched junction bases: 13. Germline V lookup: CDR1 SNHLY, CDR2 FYNNEI. In DNA form, the CDR3 reads TGTGCCAGCAGTTTGTCCCGGGACAGGGAGGGGACCTATAATTCACCCCTCCACTTT. Translating it yields CASSLSRDREGTYNSPLHF.

The chain recombines TRBV4-2 with TRBJ2-3, with TRBD1 as a possible D gene (7 bases). The germline V gene encodes CDR1 LGHNA and CDR2 YNFKEQ. CDR3 size: 17 residues. Trimming took off 3 bases at V and 0 bases at J, with 16 bases between the two ends. The CDR3 DNA reads as TGTGCCAGCAGCCACACGCAGGGGGGCCCTAGCACAGATACGCAGTATTTT. Translating gives CASSHTQGGPSTDTQYF.

The rearrangement joins TRBV7-9 to TRBJ2-7; possibly TRBD1 for D (5 bases). The V gene lost 4 bases and the J gene lost 2 bases, with 15 bases spanning the gap. This CDR3 comprises 15 residues. The germline V gene has CDR1 SEHNR and CDR2 FQNEAQ (reference sequence). CDR3 coding DNA: TGTGCCAGCAGCTCCCCTGACAGATCCACCTACGAGCAGTACTTC. Protein sequence: CASSSPDRSTYEQYF.

The table lists this clonotype with many counts. This chain uses TRBV7-2 with TRBJ2-1, with D uncertain. The CDR3 has 13 residues. CDR1 and CDR2 from the germline V gene are SGHTA and FQGNSA. The V end lost 1 base, the J end lost 2 bases, and 3 bases lay between the germline ends. CDR3: CASSLDPYNEQFF. CDR3 nucleotides: TGTGCCAGCAGCTTAGATCCCTACAATGAGCAGTTCTTC.

This clonotype appeared a few times. The CDR3 nucleotides read TGCAGTGCAACTCCACCCAGCAATCAGCCCCAGCATTTT. Protein product: CSATPPSNQPQHF. This chain links TRBV20-1 with TRBJ1-5; no definite D call. V dropped 6 bases and J dropped 1 base, with 10 bases sitting between them. Germline lookup yields CDR1 DFQATT and CDR2 SNEGSKA (reference sequence). There are 13 residues in the CDR3.

Here the CDR3 DNA reads TGCGCCAGCAGTGCTGGTCAGGGTTGGAACTACACCTTC. This sequence encodes CASSAGQGWNYTF. This rearrangement joins TRBV10-2 to TRBJ1-2; D may be TRBD1 (5 bases). The CDR3 runs 13 residues. Germline V lookup: CDR1 WSHSY, CDR2 SAAADI. V lost 4 bases and J lost 10, with 16 bases in between.

V usage is TRBV6-1 and J usage is TRBJ1-3, with a weak D call TRBD1 (6 bases). Germline assignment: CDR1 MNHNS and CDR2 SASEGT. CDR3 size: 16 residues. V was pared by 9 bases and J by 5 bases, with 23 bases between. CDR3 residues: CARTARDKGIRNTIYF. Here the CDR3 DNA reads TGTGCCAGAACCGCACGGGACAAGGGGATTCGAAACACCATATATTTT.

This clonotype was recorded a few times. This chain uses TRBV6-5 with TRBJ2-2, with 7 bases aligning to TRBD2. Germline V lookup: CDR1 MNHEY, CDR2 SVGAGI. V trimming: 0 bases; J trimming: 6 bases; junction bases outside the gene matches: 1. The CDR3 loop spans 14 amino acids. CDR3 amino acids: CASSYSAGAGELFF. CDR3 nucleotide sequence: TGTGCCAGCAGTTACTCGGCGGGGGCCGGGGAGCTGTTTTTT.

The rearrangement links TRBV6-5 to TRBJ2-7; D might be TRBD1 (6 bases). Germline V gene data show CDR1 as MNHEY and CDR2 as SVGAGI. This CDR3 has 15 residues. V lost 4 bases to trimming and J lost 6 bases, with 19 bases between them. CDR3 protein: CASSLSQGRWVEQYF. CDR3 coding DNA: TGTGCCAGCAGTTTATCCCAGGGGCGGTGGGTCGAGCAGTACTTC.

The V and J genes are TRBV20-1 and TRBJ2-3, with D possibly being TRBD2 (5 bases). This CDR3 spans 15 amino acids. Germline V CDR1 and CDR2: DFQATT, SNEGSKA (reference sequence). Trimming removed 5 bases from V and 2 bases from J, with 17 bases in between. The CDR3 spells CSAGGFDPLTDTQYF. CDR3 in DNA: TGCAGTGCTGGAGGCTTTGACCCTCTCACAGATACGCAGTATTTT.

The V gene is TRBV20-1, the J gene TRBJ2-7, with 9 bases that match TRBD1. V gave up 2 bases and J gave up 6 bases; unmatched junction bases: 2. This CDR3 region has 12 residues. Germline CDR1 and CDR2: DFQATT and SNEGSKA (reference sequence). The CDR3 is CSARRTGAEQYF. The CDR3 DNA follows: TGCAGTGCTAGAAGGACAGGGGCCGAGCAGTACTTC.

This clonotype was detected a few times. The CDR3 loop reads CASSLWGQTVGSDTQYF. In DNA, the CDR3 is TGTGCCAGCAGCTTATGGGGGCAGACAGTCGGTTCAGATACGCAGTATTTT. The chain combines TRBV7-9 with TRBJ2-3; weak D call: TRBD1 (6 bases). With 2 bases removed from V and 4 bases from J, the gap between germline ends came to 19 bases. The CDR3 covers 17 residues. The germline gives CDR1 SEHNR, CDR2 FQNEAQ (reference sequence).

The chain uses TRBV27 and TRBJ2-7; D is possibly TRBD1 or TRBD2 (6 bases each). With 6 bases removed from V and 5 bases from J, the gap between germline ends came to 17 bases. The CDR3 is made up of 14 amino acids. CDR1 and CDR2 (germline): MNHEY, SMNVEV (reference sequence). CDR3 sequence: CASRGEDRRDEQYF. The CDR3 DNA reads as TGTGCCAGCAGGGGGGAGGACAGAAGGGACGAGCAGTACTTC.

This clonotype was found a few times. The chain couples TRBV20-1 to TRBJ2-5, with TRBD2 identical over 11 bases. Germline loops: CDR1 DFQATT, CDR2 SNEGSKA (reference sequence). This CDR3 is 13 amino acids long. In nucleotides, the CDR3 is TGCAGCGCCACTAGCGGGGGTGGGGAGACCCAGTACTTC. Protein product: CSATSGGGETQYF.

CDR3 sequence: CASSLDSSGQTQYF. CDR3 bases: TGTGCCAGCAGCTTAGATTCCAGCGGGCAGACCCAGTACTTC. This rearrangement joins TRBV11-2 to TRBJ2-5; possible D gene TRBD2, 6 bases. This CDR3 has 14 amino acids. The germline CDR1 and CDR2 sequences are SGHAT and FQNNGV. V was pared by 0 bases and J by 6 bases, with 11 bases between.